This TCR beta chain was retrieved from a study of T cell changes during pregnancy in multiple sclerosis. The method was immunoSEQ multiplex PCR; TCRdb's version includes in-frame clones alone and lacks a portion of them. The sample has some 49,000 clones, 91% seen once. CDR1 and CDR2 (germline): SGHTS, YDEGEE. The CDR3 loop spans 15 amino acids. With V trimmed by 3 bases and J by 0 bases, 5 bases remained unmatched. The chain employs TRBV5-8 and TRBJ1-1; 7 bases fit TRBD1. This TCR came from a female donor with multiple sclerosis, enrolled in a pregnancy study. The sample in question was CD8+ T cells from peripheral blood mononuclear cells, obtained in the second trimester of pregnancy. The CDR3 bases are TGTGCCAGCAGCTACTACAGGGGAGTGAACACTGAAGCTTTCTTT. Its protein is CASSYYRGVNTEAFF. The variable domain in full, completed from reference TRBV5-8 and TRBJ1-1, reads EAGVTQSPTHLIKTRGQQATLRCSPISGHTSVYWYQQALGLGLQFLLWYDEGEERNRGNFPPRFSGRQFPNYSSELNVNALELEDSALYLCASSYYRGVNTEAFFGQGTRLTVV.